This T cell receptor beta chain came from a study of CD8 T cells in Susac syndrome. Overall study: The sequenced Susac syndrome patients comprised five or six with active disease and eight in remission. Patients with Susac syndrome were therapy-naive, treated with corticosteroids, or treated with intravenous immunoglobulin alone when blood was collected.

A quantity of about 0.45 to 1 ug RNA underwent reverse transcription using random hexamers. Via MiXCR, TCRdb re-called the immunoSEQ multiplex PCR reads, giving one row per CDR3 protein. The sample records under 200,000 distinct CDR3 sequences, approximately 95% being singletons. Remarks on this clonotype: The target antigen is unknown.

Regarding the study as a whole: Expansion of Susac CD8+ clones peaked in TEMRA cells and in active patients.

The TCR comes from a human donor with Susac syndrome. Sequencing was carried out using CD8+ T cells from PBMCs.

The CDR3 region is CASSSHSGNEQFF. The CDR3 DNA reads as TGTGCCAGCAGCTCCCACTCTGGCAATGAGCAGTTCTTC. This chain uses TRBV11-1 with TRBJ2-1; D gene uncertain. CDR1 is SGHAT and CDR2 is FQDESV in the germline V gene (reference sequence). V was trimmed by 4 bases and J by 6 bases, leaving 10 bases between them. The CDR3 loop spans 13 amino acids. The full variable domain, its missing parts supplied by reference TRBV11-1 and TRBJ2-1, is EAEVAQSPRYKITEKSQAVAFWCDPISGHATLYWYRQILGQGPELLVQFQDESVVDDSQLPKDRFSAERLKGVDSTLKIQPAELGDSAMYLCASSSHSGNEQFFGPGTRLTVL.